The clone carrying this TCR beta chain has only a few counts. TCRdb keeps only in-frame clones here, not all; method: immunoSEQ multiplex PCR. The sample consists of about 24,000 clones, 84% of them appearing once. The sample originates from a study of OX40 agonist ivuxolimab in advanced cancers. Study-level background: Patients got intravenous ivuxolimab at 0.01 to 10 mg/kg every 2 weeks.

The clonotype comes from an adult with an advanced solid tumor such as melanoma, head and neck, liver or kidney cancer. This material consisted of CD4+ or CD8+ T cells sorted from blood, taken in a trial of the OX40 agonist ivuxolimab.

This chain's CDR3 is CASSENRVRGNQPQHF. DNA for the CDR3: TGTGCCAGCAGTGAGAACAGGGTTCGTGGCAATCAGCCCCAGCATTTT. The chain has TRBV2 and TRBJ1-5, with D possibly matching TRBD1 (6 bases). The germline V gene has CDR1 SNHLY and CDR2 FYNNEI. The CDR3 consists of 16 residues. Trimming stripped 3 bases from V and 2 bases from J, with 14 bases between.